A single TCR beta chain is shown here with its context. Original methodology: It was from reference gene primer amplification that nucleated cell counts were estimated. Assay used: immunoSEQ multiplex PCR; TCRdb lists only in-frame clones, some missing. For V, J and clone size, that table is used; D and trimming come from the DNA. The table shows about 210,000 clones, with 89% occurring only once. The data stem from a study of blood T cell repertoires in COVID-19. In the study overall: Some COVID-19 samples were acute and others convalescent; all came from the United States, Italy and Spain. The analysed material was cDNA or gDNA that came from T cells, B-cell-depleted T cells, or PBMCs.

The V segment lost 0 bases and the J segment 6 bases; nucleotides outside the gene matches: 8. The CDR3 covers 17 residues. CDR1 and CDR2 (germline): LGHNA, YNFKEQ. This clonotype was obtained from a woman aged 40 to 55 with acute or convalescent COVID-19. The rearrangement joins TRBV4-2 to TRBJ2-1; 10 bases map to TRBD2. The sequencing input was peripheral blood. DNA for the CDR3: TGTGCCAGCAGCCAAGATCAATTGGGGACTAGCGCCAATGAGCAGTTCTTC. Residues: CASSQDQLGTSANEQFF.